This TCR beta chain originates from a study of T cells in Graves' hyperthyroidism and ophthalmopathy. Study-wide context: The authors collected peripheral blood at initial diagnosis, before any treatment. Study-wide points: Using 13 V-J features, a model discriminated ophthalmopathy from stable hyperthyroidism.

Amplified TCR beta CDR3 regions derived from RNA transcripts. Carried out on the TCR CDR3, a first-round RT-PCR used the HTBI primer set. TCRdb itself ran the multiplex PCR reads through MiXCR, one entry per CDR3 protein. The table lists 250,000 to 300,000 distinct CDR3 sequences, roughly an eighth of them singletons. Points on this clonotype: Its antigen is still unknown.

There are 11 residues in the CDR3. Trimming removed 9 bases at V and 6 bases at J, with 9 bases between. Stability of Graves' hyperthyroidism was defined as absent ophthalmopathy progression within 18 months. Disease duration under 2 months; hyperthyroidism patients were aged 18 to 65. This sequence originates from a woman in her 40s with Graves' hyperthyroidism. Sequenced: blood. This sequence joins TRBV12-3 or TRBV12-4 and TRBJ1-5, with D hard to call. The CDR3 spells CARTGTQPQHF. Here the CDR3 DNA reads TGTGCCAGAACTGGTACTCAGCCCCAGCATTTT.